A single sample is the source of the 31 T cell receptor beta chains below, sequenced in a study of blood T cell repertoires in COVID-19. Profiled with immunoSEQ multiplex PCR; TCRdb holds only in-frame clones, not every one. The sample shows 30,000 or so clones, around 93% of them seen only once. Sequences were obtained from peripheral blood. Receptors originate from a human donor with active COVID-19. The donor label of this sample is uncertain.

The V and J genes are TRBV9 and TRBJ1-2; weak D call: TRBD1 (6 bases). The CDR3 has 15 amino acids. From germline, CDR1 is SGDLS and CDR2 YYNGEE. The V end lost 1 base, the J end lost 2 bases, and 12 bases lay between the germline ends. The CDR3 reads CASSVTGSLNYGYTF. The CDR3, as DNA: TGTGCCAGCAGCGTAACAGGGAGTCTCAACTATGGCTACACCTTC.

The CDR3 loop is CASSISAGGTYNEQFF. The CDR3, as DNA: TGTGCCAGTAGTATTAGTGCGGGAGGGACCTACAATGAGCAGTTCTTC. The V gene is TRBV19, the J gene TRBJ2-1; the match to TRBD2 covers 9 bases. Unmatched junction bases numbered 5, after V lost 3 bases and J lost 2 bases. This CDR3 region has 16 residues. Germline values: CDR1 LNHDA, CDR2 SQIVND (reference sequence). The full variable domain, in which reference TRBV19 and TRBJ2-1 provide the parts outside the CDR3, is DGGITQSPKYLFRKEGQNVTLSCEQNLNHDAMYWYRQDPGQGLRLIYYSQIVNDFQKGDIAEGYSVSREKKESFPLTVTSAQKNPTAFYLCASSISAGGTYNEQFFGPGTRLTVL.

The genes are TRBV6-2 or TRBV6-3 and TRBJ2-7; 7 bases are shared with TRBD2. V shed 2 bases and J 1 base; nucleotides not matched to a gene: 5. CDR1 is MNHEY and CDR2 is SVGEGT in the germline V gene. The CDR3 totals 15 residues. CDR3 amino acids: CASSYTGEGSYEQYF. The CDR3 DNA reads TGTGCCAGCAGTTACACCGGGGAGGGGTCCTACGAGCAGTACTTC.

CDR3 coding DNA: TGTGCCAGCAGTCCCGGACAGCGCGTTTGGCAGGGGTACTTC. Its protein product is CASSPGQRVWQGYF. The chain couples TRBV6-2 or TRBV6-3 to TRBJ2-5; TRBD1 is a possible D gene (6 bases). V lost 5 bases, J lost 13 bases, and 23 bases lay in between. CDR1 is MNHEY and CDR2 is SVGEGT in the germline V gene. This CDR3 is 14 amino acids long.

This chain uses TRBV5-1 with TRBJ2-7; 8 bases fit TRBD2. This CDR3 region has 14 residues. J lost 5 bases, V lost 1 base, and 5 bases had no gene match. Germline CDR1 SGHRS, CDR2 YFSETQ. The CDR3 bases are TGCGCCAGCAGCTTGAGAAGCGGGAGAGACGAGCAGTACTTC. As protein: CASSLRSGRDEQYF.

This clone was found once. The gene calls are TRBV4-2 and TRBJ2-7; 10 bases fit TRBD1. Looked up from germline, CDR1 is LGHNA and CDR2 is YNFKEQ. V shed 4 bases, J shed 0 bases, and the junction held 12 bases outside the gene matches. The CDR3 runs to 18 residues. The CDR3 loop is CASSPDPTGTGASYEQYF. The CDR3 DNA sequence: TGTGCCAGCAGCCCCGACCCTACCGGGACAGGGGCCTCCTACGAGCAGTACTTC.

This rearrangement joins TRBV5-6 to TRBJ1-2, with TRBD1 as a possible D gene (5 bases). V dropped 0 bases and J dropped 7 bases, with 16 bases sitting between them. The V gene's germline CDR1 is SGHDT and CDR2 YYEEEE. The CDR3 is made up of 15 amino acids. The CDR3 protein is CASSLAGSGLGGYTF. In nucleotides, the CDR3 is TGTGCCAGCAGCTTGGCCGGTTCAGGGCTTGGTGGCTACACCTTC.

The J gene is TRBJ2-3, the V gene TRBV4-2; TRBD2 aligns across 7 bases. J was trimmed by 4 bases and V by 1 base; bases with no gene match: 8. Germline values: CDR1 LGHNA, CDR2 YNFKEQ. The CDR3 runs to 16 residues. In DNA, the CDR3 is TGTGCCAGCAGCCAAGGGCGGGGAGGGAGCTCAGATACGCAGTATTTT. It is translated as CASSQGRGGSSDTQYF.

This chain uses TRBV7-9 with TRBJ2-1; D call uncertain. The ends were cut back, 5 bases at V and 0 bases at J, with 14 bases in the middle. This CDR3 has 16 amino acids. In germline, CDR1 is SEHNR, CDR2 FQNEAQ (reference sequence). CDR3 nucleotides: TGTGCCAGCAGCCCCGAAGCAGGTAGCTCCTACAATGAGCAGTTCTTC. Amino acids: CASSPEAGSSYNEQFF.

CDR3 in DNA: TGTGCCAGCAGCCGGCCGGCGGCTAGCGTCAGAAGGACTGAGCAGTTCTTC. It translates to CASSRPAASVRRTEQFF. The V and J genes are TRBV7-9 and TRBJ2-1; D perhaps matches TRBD2 (6 bases). Germline V CDR1 and CDR2: SEHNR, FQNEAQ (reference sequence). The CDR3 covers 17 residues. The ends were cut back, 5 bases at V and 9 bases at J, with 26 bases in the middle.

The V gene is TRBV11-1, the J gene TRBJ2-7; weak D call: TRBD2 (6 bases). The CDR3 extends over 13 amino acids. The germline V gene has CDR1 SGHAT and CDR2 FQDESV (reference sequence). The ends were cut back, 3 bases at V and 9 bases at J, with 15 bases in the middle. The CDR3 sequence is CASSFGLLEGQYF. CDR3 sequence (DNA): TGTGCCAGCAGCTTTGGGTTATTGGAGGGGCAGTACTTC.

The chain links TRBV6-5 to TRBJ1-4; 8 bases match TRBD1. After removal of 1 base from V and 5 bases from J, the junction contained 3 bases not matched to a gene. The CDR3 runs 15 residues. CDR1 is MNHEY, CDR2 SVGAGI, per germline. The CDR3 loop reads CASSYWTGKNEKLFF. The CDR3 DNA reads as TGTGCCAGCAGTTACTGGACAGGGAAGAATGAAAAACTGTTTTTT.

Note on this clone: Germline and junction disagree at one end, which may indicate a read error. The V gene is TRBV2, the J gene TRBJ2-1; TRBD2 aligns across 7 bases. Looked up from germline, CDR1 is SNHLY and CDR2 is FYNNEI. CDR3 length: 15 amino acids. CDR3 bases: TGTGCCGGGAGACTAGGTAGCGGGTCCTCCAATGAGCAGTTCTTC. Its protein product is CAGRLGSGSSNEQFF.

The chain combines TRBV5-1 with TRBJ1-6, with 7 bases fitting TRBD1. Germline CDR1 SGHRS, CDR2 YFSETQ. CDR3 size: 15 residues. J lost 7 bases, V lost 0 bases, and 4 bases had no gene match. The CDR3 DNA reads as TGCGCCAGCAGCTTGGCGGCAGGGGGAAATTCACCCCTCCACTTT. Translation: CASSLAAGGNSPLHF.

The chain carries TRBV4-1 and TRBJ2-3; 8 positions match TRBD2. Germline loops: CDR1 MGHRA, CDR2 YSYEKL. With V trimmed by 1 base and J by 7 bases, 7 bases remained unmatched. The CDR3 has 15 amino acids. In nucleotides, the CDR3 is TGCGCCAGCAGCCAAGTTATTAGCGGGACGTATACGCAGTATTTT. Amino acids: CASSQVISGTYTQYF.

CDR3 in amino acids: CASSRDYVGGETQYF. The DNA of the CDR3 is TGCGCCAGCAGCCGCGATTATGTCGGGGGGGAGACCCAGTACTTC. V is TRBV4-3 and J is TRBJ2-5; 7 bases line up with TRBD2. The CDR3 is made up of 15 amino acids. V was pared by 4 bases and J by 5 bases, with 10 bases of the junction left unmatched. The germline V gene has CDR1 LGHNA and CDR2 YSLEER.

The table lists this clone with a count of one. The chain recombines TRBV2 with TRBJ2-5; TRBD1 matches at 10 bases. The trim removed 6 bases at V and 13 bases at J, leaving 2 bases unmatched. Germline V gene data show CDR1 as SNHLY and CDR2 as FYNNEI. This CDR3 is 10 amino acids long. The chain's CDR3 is CASRDRGTYF. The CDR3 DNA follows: TGTGCCAGCAGGGACAGGGGGACGTACTTC. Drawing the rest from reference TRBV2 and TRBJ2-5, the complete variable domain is EPEVTQTPSHQVTQMGQEVILRCVPISNHLYFYWYRQILGQKVEFLVSFYNNEISEKSEIFDDQFSVERPDGSNFTLKIRSTKLEDSAMYFCASRDRGTYFGPGTRLLVL.

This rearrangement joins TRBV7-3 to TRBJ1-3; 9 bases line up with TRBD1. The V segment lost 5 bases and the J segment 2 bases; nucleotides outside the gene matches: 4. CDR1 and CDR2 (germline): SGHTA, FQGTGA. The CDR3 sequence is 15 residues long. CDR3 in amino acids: CASSPQGAAGNTIYF. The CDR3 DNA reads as TGTGCCAGCAGCCCACAGGGGGCGGCTGGAAACACCATATATTTT.

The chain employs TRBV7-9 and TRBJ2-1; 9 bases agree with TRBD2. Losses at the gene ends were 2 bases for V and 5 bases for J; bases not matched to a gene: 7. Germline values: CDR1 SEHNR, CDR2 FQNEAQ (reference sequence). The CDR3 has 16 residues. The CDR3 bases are TGTGCCAGCAGCTTACGCTTAGCGGGAGAAAACAATGAGCAGTTCTTC. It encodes CASSLRLAGENNEQFF.

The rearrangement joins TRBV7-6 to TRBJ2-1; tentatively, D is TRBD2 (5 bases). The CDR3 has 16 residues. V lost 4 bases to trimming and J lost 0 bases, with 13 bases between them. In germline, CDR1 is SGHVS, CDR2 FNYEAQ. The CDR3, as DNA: TGTGCCAGCAGCTCAGACCCCGGGGTCTCCTACAATGAGCAGTTCTTC. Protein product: CASSSDPGVSYNEQFF. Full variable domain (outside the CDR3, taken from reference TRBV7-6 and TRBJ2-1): GAGVSQSPRYKVTKRGQDVALRCDPISGHVSLYWYRQALGQGPEFLTYFNYEAQQDKSGLPNDRFSAERPEGSISTLTIQRTEQRDSAMYRCASSSDPGVSYNEQFFGPGTRLTVL.

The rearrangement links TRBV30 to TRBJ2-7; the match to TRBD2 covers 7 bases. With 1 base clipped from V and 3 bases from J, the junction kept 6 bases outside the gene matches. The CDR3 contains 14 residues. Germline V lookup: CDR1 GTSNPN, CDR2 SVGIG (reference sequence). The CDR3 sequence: CAWSGDYTFYEQYF. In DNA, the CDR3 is TGTGCCTGGAGTGGGGACTACACTTTCTACGAGCAGTACTTC.

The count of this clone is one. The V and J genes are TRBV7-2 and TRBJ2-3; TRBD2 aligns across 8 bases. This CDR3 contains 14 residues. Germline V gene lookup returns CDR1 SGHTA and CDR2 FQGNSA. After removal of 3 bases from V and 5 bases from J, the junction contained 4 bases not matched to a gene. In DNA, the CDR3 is TGTGCCAGCAGCTTGCTACGGGGGGGAGATACGCAGTATTTT. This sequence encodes CASSLLRGGDTQYF.

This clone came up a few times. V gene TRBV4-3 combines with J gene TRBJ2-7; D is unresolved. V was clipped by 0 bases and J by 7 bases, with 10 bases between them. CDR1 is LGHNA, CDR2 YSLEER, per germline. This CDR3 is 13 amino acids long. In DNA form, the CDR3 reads TGCGCCAGCAGCCAAGATCCCCCGGGTGAGCAGTACTTC. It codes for CASSQDPPGEQYF.

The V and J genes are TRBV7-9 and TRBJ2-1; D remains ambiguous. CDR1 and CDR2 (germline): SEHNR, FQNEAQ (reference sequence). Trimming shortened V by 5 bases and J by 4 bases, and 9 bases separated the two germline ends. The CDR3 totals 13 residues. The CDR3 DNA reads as TGTGCCAGCAGCCCCCCCCCGTACAATGAGCAGTTCTTC. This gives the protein CASSPPPYNEQFF.

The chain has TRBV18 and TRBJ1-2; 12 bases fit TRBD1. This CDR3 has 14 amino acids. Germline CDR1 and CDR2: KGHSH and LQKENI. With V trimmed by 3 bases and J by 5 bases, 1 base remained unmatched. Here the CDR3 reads CASSPGQGAYGYTF. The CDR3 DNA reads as TGTGCCAGCTCACCGGGACAGGGGGCTTATGGCTACACCTTC.

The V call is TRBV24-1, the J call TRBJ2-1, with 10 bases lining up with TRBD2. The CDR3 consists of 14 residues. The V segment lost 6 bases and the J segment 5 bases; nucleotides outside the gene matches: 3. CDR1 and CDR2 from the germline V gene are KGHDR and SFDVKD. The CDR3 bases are TGTGCCACCAGTCTAGCGGGAGTCCACAATGAGCAGTTCTTC. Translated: CATSLAGVHNEQFF.

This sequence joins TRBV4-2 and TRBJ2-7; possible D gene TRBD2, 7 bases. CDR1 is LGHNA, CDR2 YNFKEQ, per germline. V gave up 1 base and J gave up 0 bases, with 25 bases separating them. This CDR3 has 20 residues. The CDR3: CASSQGGGRGGPLSSYEQYF. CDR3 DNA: TGTGCCAGCAGCCAAGGCGGAGGACGCGGGGGCCCTTTAAGCTCCTACGAGCAGTACTTC.

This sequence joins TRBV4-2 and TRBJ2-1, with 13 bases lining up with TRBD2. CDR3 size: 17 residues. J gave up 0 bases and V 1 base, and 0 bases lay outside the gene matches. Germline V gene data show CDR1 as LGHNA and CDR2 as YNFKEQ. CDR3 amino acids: CASSQGLAGGSYNEQFF. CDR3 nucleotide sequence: TGTGCCAGCAGCCAAGGACTAGCGGGGGGCTCCTACAATGAGCAGTTCTTC.

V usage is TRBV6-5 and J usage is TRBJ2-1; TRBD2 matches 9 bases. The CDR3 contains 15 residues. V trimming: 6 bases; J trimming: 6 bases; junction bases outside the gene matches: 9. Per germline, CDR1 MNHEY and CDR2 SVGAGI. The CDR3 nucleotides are TGTGCCAGCAGCACGGCGGGACTAGCTGGCAATGAGCAGTTCTTC. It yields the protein CASSTAGLAGNEQFF.

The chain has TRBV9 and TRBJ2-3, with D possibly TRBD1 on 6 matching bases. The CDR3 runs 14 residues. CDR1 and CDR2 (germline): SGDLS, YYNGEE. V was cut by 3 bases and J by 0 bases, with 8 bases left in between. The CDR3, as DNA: TGTGCCAGCAGCGCACAGGGCAGCACAGATACGCAGTATTTT. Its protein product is CASSAQGSTDTQYF.

This CDR3 is CASSLFSGVGTGELFF. In DNA form, the CDR3 reads TGTGCCAGCAGTTTGTTTTCAGGGGTGGGAACCGGGGAGCTGTTTTTT. J is TRBJ2-2 and V is TRBV27; TRBD1 might be the D (6 bases). The germline CDR1 and CDR2 sequences are MNHEY and SMNVEV (reference sequence). The CDR3 is 16 amino acids. V lost 3 bases, J lost 5 bases, and 16 bases lay in between.